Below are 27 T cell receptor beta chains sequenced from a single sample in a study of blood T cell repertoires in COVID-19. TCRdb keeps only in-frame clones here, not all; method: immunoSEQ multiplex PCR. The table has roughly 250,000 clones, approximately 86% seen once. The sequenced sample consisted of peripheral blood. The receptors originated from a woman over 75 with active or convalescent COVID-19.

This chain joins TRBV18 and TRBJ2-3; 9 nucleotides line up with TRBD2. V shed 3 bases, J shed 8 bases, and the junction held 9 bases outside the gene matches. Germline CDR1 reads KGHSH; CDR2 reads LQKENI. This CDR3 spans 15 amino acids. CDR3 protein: CASSPPTSGRGTQYF. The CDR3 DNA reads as TGTGCCAGCTCACCTCCAACTAGCGGGCGGGGTACGCAGTATTTT. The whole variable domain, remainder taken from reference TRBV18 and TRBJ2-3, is NAGVMQNPRHLVRRRGQEARLRCSPMKGHSHVYWYRQLPEEGLKFMVYLQKENIIDESGMPKERFSAEFPKEGPSILRIQQVVRGDSAAYFCASSPPTSGRGTQYFGPGTRLTVL.

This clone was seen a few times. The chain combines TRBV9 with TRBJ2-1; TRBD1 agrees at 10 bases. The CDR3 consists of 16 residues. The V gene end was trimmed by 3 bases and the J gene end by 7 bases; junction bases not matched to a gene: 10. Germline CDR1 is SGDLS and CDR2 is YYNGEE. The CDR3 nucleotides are TGTGCCAGCAGCGAGGGGACAGGGGCTTTCTTAAATGAGCAGTTCTTC. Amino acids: CASSEGTGAFLNEQFF. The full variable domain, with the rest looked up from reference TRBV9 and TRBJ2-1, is DSGVTQTPKHLITATGQRVTLRCSPRSGDLSVYWYQQSLDQGLQFLIQYYNGEERAKGNILERFSAQQFPDLHSELNLSSLELGDSALYFCASSEGTGAFLNEQFFGPGTRLTVL.

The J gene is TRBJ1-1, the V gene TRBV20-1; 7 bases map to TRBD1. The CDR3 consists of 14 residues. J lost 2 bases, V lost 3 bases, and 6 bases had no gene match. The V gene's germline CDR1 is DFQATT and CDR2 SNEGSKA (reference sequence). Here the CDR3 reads CSASGTASNTEAFF. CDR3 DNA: TGCAGTGCTAGTGGGACAGCGAGTAACACTGAAGCTTTCTTT.

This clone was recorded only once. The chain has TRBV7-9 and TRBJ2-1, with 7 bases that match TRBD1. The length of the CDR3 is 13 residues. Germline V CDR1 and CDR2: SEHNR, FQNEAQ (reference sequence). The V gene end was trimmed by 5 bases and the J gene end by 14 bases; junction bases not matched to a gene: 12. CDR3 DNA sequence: TGTGCCAGCAGCCCCACGACAGGGCCCGCAGAGTTCTTC. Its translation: CASSPTTGPAEFF.

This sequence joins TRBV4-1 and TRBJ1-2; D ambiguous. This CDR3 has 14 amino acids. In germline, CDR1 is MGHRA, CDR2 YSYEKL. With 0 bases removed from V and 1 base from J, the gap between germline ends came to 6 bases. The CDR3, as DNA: TGCGCCAGCAGCCAAGATTGGAGTAACTATGGCTACACCTTC. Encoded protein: CASSQDWSNYGYTF.

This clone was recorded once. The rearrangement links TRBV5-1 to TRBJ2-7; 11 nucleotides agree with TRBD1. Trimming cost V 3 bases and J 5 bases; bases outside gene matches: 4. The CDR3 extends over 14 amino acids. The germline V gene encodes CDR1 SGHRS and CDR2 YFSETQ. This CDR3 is CASSSGQGVHEQYF. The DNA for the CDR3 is TGCGCCAGCAGCTCGGGACAGGGGGTCCACGAGCAGTACTTC.

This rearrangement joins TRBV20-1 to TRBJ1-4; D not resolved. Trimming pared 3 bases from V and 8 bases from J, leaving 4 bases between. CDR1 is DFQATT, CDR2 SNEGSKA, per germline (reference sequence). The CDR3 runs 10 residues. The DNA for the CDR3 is TGCAGTGCTAGGGGCGAAAAACTGTTTTTT. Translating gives CSARGEKLFF.

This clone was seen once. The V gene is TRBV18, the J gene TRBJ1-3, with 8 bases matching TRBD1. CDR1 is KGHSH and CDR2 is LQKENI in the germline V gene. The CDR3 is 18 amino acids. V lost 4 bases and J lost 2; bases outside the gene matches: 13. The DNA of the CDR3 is TGTGCCAGCTCACTTACCGAGAACAGGGGGAGAACTGGAAACACCATATATTTT. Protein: CASSLTENRGRTGNTIYF.

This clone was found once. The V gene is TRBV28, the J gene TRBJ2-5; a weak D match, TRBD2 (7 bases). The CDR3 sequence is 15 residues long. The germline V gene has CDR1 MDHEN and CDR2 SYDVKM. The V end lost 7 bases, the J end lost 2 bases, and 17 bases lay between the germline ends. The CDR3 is CASIGGGAWQETQYF. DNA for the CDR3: TGTGCCAGCATCGGAGGGGGGGCATGGCAAGAGACCCAGTACTTC.

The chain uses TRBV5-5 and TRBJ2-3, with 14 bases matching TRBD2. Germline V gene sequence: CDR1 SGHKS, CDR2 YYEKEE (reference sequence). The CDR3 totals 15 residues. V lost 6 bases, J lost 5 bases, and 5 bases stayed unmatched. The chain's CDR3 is CASTPGLAGVDTQYF. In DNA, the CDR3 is TGTGCCAGCACCCCGGGACTAGCGGGAGTAGATACGCAGTATTTT.

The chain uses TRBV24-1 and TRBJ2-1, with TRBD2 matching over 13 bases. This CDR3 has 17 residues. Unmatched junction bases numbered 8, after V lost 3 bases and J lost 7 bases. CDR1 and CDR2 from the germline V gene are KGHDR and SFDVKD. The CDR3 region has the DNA TGTGCCACCAGTGATCGCCCGGGACTAGCGGGATCTAATGAGCAGTTCTTC. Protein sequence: CATSDRPGLAGSNEQFF.

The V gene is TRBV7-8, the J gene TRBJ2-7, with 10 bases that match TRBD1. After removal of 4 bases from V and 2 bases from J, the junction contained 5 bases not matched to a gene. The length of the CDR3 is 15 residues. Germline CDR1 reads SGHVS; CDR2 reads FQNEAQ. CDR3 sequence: CASSYEGQGAYEQYF. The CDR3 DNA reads TGTGCCAGCAGCTATGAAGGACAGGGGGCCTACGAGCAGTACTTC. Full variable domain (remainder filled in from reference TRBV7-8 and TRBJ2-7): GAGVSQSPRYKVAKRGQDVALRCDPISGHVSLFWYQQALGQGPEFLTYFQNEAQLDKSGLPSDRFFAERPEGSVSTLKIQRTQQEDSAVYLCASSYEGQGAYEQYFGPGTRLTVT.

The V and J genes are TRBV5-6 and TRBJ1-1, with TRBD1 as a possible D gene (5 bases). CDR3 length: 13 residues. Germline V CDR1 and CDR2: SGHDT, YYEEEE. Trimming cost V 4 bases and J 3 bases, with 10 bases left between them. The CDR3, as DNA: TGTGCCAGCAGCCCAGACAGAGACACTGAAGCTTTCTTT. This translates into CASSPDRDTEAFF. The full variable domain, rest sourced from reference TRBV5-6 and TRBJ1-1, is DAGVTQSPTHLIKTRGQQVTLRCSPKSGHDTVSWYQQALGQGPQFIFQYYEEEERQRGNFPDRFSGHQFPNYSSELNVNALLLGDSALYLCASSPDRDTEAFFGQGTRLTVV.

The CDR3 loop reads CASSRGLNNEQFF. As DNA, the CDR3 is TGTGCCAGCAGTAGGGGGTTAAACAATGAGCAGTTCTTC. The J gene is TRBJ2-1, the V gene TRBV2; D is possibly TRBD1 (6 bases). The CDR3 has 13 residues. Germline V gives CDR1 SNHLY, CDR2 FYNNEI. Trimming took off 5 bases at V and 5 bases at J, with 10 bases between the two ends.

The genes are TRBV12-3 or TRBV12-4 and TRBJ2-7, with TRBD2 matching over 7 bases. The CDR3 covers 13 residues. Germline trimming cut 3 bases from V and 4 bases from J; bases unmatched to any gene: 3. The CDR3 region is CASSFLAEYEQYF. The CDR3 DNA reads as TGTGCCAGCAGTTTCCTAGCGGAGTACGAGCAGTACTTC.

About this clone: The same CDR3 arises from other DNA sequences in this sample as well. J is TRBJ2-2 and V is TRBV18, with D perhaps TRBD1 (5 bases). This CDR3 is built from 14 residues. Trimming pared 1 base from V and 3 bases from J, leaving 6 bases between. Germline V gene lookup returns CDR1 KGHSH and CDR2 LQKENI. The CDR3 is CASSPRRDTGELFF. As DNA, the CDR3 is TGTGCCAGCTCACCACGCAGGGACACCGGGGAGCTGTTTTTT.

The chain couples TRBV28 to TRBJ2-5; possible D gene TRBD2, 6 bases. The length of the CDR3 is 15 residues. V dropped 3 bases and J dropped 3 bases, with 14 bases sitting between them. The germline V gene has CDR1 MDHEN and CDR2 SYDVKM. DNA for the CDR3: TGTGCCAGCAGTTTCCAAAGAGGCGGGAAAGAGACCCAGTACTTC. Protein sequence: CASSFQRGGKETQYF.

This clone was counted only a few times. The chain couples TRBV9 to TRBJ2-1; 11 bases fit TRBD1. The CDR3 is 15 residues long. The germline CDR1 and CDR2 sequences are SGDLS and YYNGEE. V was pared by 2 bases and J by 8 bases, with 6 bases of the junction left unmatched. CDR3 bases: TGTGCCAGCAGCGTGATGGACAGGGGGCGGGATGAGCAGTTCTTC. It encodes CASSVMDRGRDEQFF.

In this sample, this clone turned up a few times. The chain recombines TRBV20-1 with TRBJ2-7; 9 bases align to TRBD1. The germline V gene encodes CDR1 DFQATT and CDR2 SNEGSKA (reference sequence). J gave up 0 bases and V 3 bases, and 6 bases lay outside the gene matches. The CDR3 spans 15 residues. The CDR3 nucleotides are TGCAGTGCTAGTACCGGGACAGGGAGCTCCTACGAGCAGTACTTC. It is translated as CSASTGTGSSYEQYF.

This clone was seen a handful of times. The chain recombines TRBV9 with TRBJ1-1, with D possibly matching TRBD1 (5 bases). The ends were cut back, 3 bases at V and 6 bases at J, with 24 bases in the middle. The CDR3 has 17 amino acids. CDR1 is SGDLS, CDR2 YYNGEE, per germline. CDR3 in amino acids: CASSAPLLPGTSPEAFF. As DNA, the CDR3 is TGTGCCAGCAGCGCTCCGTTGCTACCCGGGACTTCCCCTGAAGCTTTCTTT.

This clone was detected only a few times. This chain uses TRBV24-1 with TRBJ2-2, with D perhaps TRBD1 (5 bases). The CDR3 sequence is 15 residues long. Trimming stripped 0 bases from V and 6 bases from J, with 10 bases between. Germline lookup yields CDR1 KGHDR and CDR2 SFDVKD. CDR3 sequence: CATSDLRQFAGELFF. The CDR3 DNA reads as TGTGCCACCAGTGATTTGAGACAGTTCGCCGGGGAGCTGTTTTTT.

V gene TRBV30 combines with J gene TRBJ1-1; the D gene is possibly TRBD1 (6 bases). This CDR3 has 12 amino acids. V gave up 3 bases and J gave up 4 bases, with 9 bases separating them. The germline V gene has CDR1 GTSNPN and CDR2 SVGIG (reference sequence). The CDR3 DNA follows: TGTGCCTGGAGGGGGGCCCGCACTGAAGCTTTCTTT. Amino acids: CAWRGARTEAFF. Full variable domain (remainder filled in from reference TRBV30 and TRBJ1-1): SQTIHQWPATLVQPVGSPLSLECTVEGTSNPNLYWYRQAAGRGLQLLFYSVGIGQISSEVPQNLSASRPQDRQFILSSKKLLLSDSGFYLCAWRGARTEAFFGQGTRLTVV.

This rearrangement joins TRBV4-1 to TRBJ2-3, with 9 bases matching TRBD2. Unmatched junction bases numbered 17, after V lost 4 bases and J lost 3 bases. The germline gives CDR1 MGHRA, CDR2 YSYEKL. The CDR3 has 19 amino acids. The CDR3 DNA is TGCGCCAGCAGCCTAAGCCCCCCGGGGGCGGGGGGGCCAACAGATACGCAGTATTTT. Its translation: CASSLSPPGAGGPTDTQYF.

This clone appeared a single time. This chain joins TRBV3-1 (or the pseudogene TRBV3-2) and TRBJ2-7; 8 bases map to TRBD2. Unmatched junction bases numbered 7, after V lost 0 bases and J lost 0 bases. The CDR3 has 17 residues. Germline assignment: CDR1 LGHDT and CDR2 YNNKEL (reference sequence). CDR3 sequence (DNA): TGTGCCAGCAGCCAAGATTTGAGCGGGGGCCCCTCCTACGAGCAGTACTTC. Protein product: CASSQDLSGGPSYEQYF.

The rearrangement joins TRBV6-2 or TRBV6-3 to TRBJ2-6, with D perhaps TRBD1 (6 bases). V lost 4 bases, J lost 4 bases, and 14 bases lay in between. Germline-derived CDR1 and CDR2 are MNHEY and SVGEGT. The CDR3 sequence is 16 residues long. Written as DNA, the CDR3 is TGTGCCAGCAGTTTAAGGGGGACGGGCGGGGCCAACGTCCTGACTTTC. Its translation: CASSLRGTGGANVLTF.

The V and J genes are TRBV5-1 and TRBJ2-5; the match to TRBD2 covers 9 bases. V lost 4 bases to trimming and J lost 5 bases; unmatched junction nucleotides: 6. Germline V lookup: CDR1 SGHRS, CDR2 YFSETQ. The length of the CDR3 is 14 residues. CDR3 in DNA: TGCGCCAGCAGCCTTAGCGGGAGCCCTGAGACCCAGTACTTC. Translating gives CASSLSGSPETQYF.

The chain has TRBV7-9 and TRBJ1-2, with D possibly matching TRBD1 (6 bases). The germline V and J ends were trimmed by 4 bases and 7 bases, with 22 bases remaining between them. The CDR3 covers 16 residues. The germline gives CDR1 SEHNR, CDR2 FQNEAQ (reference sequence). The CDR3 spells CASSSSSLQGNGGYTF. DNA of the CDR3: TGTGCCAGCAGCTCCTCCTCTTTACAGGGAAACGGTGGCTACACCTTC.